A single sample is the source of the 11 T cell receptor beta chains below, sequenced in a study of CD8 T cells in ankylosing spondylitis. TCRdb itself ran the 5' RACE reads through MiXCR, one entry per CDR3 protein. The profile shows about 260,000 distinct CDR3 sequences, 20% of them singletons. Sequencing input: blood, either unsorted or a sorted T cell fraction (not recorded which). The origin of the receptors is a male donor with ankylosing spondylitis or in good health (not recorded which).

The chain has TRBV6-1 and TRBJ2-1; 14 bases match TRBD2. CDR1 and CDR2 (germline): MNHNS, SASEGT. The CDR3 spans 17 residues. The V gene end was trimmed by 7 bases and the J gene end by 6 bases; junction bases not matched to a gene: 11. The CDR3 loop reads CASTETSGGAKSNEQFF. CDR3 DNA sequence: TGTGCCAGCACCGAGACTAGCGGGGGGGCTAAGTCCAATGAGCAGTTCTTC.

The V call is TRBV20-1, the J call TRBJ1-3; D not certain. Germline V lookup: CDR1 DFQATT, CDR2 SNEGSKA (reference sequence). The CDR3 runs to 13 residues. V was clipped by 7 bases and J by 4 bases, with 14 bases between them. In DNA form, the CDR3 reads TGCAGTGTTGTCGGCCTCGGAGGAAACACCATATATTTT. Its protein is CSVVGLGGNTIYF.

A few counts support this clonotype. V and J are TRBV20-1 and TRBJ2-1; 14 bases fit TRBD2. This CDR3 spans 20 amino acids. J lost 2 bases, V lost 1 base, and 13 bases had no gene match. Germline CDR1 and CDR2: DFQATT and SNEGSKA (reference sequence). The CDR3 reads CSARGGLAGEEGETYNEQFF. As DNA, the CDR3 is TGCAGTGCTAGAGGGGGACTAGCGGGGGAAGAGGGGGAAACCTACAATGAGCAGTTCTTC.

This clonotype was recorded a few times. The CDR3 DNA reads TGCGCCAGCAGTCCTAGACAGGACCAAGAGACCCAGTACTTC. This gives the protein CASSPRQDQETQYF. The chain uses TRBV5-1 and TRBJ2-5; a possible D gene is TRBD1 (6 bases). The V gene lost 5 bases and the J gene lost 0 bases, with 11 bases spanning the gap. Germline CDR1 SGHRS, CDR2 YFSETQ. The CDR3 has 14 amino acids.

This clonotype came up a few times. The genes are TRBV12-3 or TRBV12-4 and TRBJ1-2; D remains unclear. This CDR3 comprises 16 residues. The V gene lost 2 bases and the J gene lost 0 bases, with 13 bases spanning the gap. The CDR3 region is CASSLSLRGSNYGYTF. The CDR3 DNA reads as TGTGCCAGCAGTTTATCCCTTCGAGGTTCTAACTATGGCTACACCTTC.

This chain uses TRBV9 with TRBJ2-2; TRBD2 is a possible D gene (6 bases). Germline V lookup: CDR1 SGDLS, CDR2 YYNGEE. The CDR3 is 16 amino acids. V lost 2 bases and J lost 5, with 16 bases in between. The CDR3: CASSVRAGSGTGELFF. CDR3 sequence (DNA): TGTGCCAGCAGCGTTCGGGCCGGGAGCGGAACCGGGGAGCTGTTTTTT. Looking up the rest from reference TRBV9 and TRBJ2-2 gives the full variable domain: DSGVTQTPKHLITATGQRVTLRCSPRSGDLSVYWYQQSLDQGLQFLIQYYNGEERAKGNILERFSAQQFPDLHSELNLSSLELGDSALYFCASSVRAGSGTGELFFGEGSRLTVL.

V usage is TRBV20-1 and J usage is TRBJ2-1; 12 bases align to TRBD1. With 0 bases clipped from V and 7 bases from J, the junction kept 7 bases outside the gene matches. Looked up from germline, CDR1 is DFQATT and CDR2 is SNEGSKA (reference sequence). The CDR3 loop spans 16 amino acids. As DNA, the CDR3 is TGCAGTGCTAGAGAGGGACAGGGGGCAGGTGGGAATGAGCAGTTCTTC. It codes for CSAREGQGAGGNEQFF.

Only a few counts were recorded for this clonotype. The V gene is TRBV12-3 or TRBV12-4, the J gene TRBJ1-1; D gene unclear. The V and J ends lost 6 bases and 1 base respectively, with 12 bases between them. The length of the CDR3 is 14 residues. CDR3 amino acids: CASSASEGNTEAFF. Written as DNA, the CDR3 is TGTGCCAGCAGCGCTTCGGAAGGGAACACTGAAGCTTTCTTT.

V gene TRBV20-1 combines with J gene TRBJ2-5, with 8 bases aligning to TRBD2. V lost 6 bases and J lost 3; bases outside the gene matches: 9. Germline-derived CDR1 and CDR2 are DFQATT and SNEGSKA (reference sequence). This CDR3 is built from 14 residues. CDR3 bases: TGCAGTGCGCCGGACGGGACTAGAGAAGAGACCCAGTACTTC. Translated, it gives CSAPDGTREETQYF.

This clonotype was counted a few times. The chain uses TRBV5-1 and TRBJ2-5; either TRBD1 or TRBD2 may supply D (6 bases each). Germline assignment: CDR1 SGHRS and CDR2 YFSETQ. CDR3 size: 13 residues. V gave up 7 bases and J gave up 5 bases, with 15 bases separating them. CDR3 residues: CASRLGGGETQYF. CDR3 nucleotide sequence: TGCGCCAGCCGACTCGGAGGGGGGGAGACCCAGTACTTC.

V gene TRBV18 combines with J gene TRBJ1-6; D unresolved. V was shortened by 0 bases and J by 9 bases, with 9 bases between the two germline ends. Germline V lookup: CDR1 KGHSH, CDR2 LQKENI. This CDR3 comprises 14 residues. CDR3 DNA: TGTGCCAGCTCACCACCGGGATTAGGTTCACCCCTCCACTTT. Its protein product is CASSPPGLGSPLHF. Based on the CDR3 plus reference TRBV18 and TRBJ1-6, the full variable domain is NAGVMQNPRHLVRRRGQEARLRCSPMKGHSHVYWYRQLPEEGLKFMVYLQKENIIDESGMPKERFSAEFPKEGPSILRIQQVVRGDSAAYFCASSPPGLGSPLHFGNGTRLTVT.